This T cell receptor (beta chain) was retrieved from a study of cytomegalovirus exposure and HLA in healthy donors. Concerning this clone itself: Its antigen is unidentified.

PCR involved 60 Vbeta and 13 Jbeta primers. Source study methods: The count from a later analysis was tens of millions of unique TCR beta chains, some 10 million of them shared. Profiled with immunoSEQ multiplex PCR; TCRdb holds only in-frame clones, not every one. That table furnishes V, J and clone size, whereas the DNA furnished D and trimming. This sample has approximately 100,000 clones; 65% to 80% occur once, and the top ten carry 2% to 3%. General study results and limits: Several of the most significant clusters appeared, in a later analysis, to be linked to common viral pathogens. Earlier analysis yielded a pattern in which most TCR beta V segments were productive about 90% or about 30% of the time.

V gave up 0 bases and J gave up 7 bases, with 7 bases separating them. The CDR3 sequence is 13 residues long. Germline CDR1 is MNHNS and CDR2 is SASEGT. The sequence came from a female donor in good health and CMV-seronegative. Source material: PBMCs. This chain links TRBV6-1 with TRBJ1-5; D unresolved. In nucleotides, the CDR3 is TGTGCCAGCAGTGAAGCGCCCGGGCAGCCCCAGCATTTT. Its translation: CASSEAPGQPQHF.